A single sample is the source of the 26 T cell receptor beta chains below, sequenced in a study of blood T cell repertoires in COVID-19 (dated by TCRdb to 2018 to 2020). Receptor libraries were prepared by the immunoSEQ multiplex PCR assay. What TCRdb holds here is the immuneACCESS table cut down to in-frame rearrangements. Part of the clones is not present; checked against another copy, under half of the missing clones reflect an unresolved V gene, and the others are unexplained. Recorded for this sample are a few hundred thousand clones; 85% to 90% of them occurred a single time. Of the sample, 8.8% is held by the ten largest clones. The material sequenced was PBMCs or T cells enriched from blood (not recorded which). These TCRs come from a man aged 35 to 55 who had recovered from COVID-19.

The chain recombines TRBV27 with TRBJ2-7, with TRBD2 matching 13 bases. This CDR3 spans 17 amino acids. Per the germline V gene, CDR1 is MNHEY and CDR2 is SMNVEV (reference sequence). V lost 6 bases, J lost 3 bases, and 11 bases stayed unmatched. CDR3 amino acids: CASRGGTSGTTRYEQYF. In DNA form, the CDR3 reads TGTGCCAGCAGGGGGGGGACTAGCGGGACCACGCGCTACGAGCAGTACTTC.

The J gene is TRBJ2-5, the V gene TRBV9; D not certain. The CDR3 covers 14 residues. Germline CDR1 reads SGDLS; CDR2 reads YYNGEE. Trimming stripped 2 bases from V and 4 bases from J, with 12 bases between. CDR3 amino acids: CASSVGTTRETQYF. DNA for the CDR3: TGTGCCAGCAGCGTGGGTACTACCCGAGAGACCCAGTACTTC.

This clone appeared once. In DNA, the CDR3 is TGTGCCAGCAGCCAAGACGGACAGGGGCGTCAGCCCCAGCATTTT. Translating gives CASSQDGQGRQPQHF. This chain uses TRBV7-6 with TRBJ1-5; TRBD1 matches 9 bases. Germline CDR1 SGHVS, CDR2 FNYEAQ. The length of the CDR3 is 15 residues. Trimming at V came to 5 bases and at J to 6 bases, leaving 8 bases not matched to a gene.

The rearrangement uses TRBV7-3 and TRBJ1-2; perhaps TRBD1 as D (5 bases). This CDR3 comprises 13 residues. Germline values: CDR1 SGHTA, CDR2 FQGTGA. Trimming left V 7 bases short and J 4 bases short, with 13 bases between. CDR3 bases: TGTGCCAGCACCGGGGGGACTGGCTATGGCTACACCTTC. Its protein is CASTGGTGYGYTF.

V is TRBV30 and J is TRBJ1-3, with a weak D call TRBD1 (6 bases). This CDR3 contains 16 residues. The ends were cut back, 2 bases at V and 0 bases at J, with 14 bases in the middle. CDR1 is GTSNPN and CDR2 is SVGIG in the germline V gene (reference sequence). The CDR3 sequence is CAWSLLRDNSGNTIYF. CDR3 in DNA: TGTGCCTGGAGTCTACTCAGGGACAACTCTGGAAACACCATATATTTT.

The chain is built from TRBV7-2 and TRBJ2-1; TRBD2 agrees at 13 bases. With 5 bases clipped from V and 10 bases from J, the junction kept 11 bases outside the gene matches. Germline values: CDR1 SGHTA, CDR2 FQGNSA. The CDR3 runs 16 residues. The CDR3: CASSTRTSGRSREQFF. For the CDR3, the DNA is TGTGCCAGCAGCACACGGACTAGCGGGAGAAGTAGGGAGCAGTTCTTC.

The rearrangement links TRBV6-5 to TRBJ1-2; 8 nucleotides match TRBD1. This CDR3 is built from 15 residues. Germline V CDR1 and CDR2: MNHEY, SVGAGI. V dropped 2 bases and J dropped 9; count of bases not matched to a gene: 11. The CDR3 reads CASSYGLGQGSSYTF. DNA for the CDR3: TGTGCCAGCAGTTACGGTTTAGGACAGGGCTCGAGCTACACCTTC.

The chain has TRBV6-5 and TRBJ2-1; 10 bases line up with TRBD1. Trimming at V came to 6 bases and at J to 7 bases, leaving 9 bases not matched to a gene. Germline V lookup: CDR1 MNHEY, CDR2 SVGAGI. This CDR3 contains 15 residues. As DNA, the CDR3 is TGTGCCAGCAGCCCCGGACAGGGGGGTAAAAATGAGCAGTTCTTC. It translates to CASSPGQGGKNEQFF.

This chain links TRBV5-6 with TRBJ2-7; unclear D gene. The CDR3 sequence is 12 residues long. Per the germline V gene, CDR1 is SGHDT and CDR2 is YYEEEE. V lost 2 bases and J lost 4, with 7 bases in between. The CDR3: CASSLRFYEQYF. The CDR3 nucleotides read TGTGCCAGCAGCTTACGGTTTTACGAGCAGTACTTC.

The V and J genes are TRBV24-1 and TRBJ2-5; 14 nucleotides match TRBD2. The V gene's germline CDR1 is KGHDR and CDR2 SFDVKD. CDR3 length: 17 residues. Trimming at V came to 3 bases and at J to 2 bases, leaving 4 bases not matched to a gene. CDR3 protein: CATSDPRLAGGQETQYF. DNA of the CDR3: TGTGCCACCAGTGATCCTCGACTAGCGGGAGGGCAAGAGACCCAGTACTTC.

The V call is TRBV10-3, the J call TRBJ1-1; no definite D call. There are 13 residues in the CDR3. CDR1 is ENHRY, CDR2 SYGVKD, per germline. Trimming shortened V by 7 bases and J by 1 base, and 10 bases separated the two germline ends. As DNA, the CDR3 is TGTGCCATCACCGTAGGAGAGAACACTGAAGCTTTCTTT. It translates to CAITVGENTEAFF.

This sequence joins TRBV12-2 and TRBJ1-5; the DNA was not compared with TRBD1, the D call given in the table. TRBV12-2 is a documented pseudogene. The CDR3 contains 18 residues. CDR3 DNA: TGTGCAAGTCGCTTAGAGGCGATTGGACAGGTTAGCAATCAGCCCCAGCATTTT. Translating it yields CASRLEAIGQVSNQPQHF.

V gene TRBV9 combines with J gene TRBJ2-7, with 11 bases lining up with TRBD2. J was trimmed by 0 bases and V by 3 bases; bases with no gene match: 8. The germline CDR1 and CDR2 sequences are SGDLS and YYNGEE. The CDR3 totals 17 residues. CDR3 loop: CASSGSQTSGNSYEQYF. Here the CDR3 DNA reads TGTGCCAGCAGCGGTAGTCAGACTAGCGGGAACTCCTACGAGCAGTACTTC.

The CDR3 spells CASSFSGSIGQETQYF. As DNA, the CDR3 is TGTGCCAGCAGCTTCAGTGGGAGCATAGGCCAAGAGACCCAGTACTTC. V is TRBV11-2 and J is TRBJ2-5, with D perhaps matching TRBD2 (5 bases). Germline CDR1 reads SGHAT; CDR2 reads FQNNGV. The CDR3 has 16 residues. V lost 3 bases to trimming and J lost 1 base, with 15 bases between them.

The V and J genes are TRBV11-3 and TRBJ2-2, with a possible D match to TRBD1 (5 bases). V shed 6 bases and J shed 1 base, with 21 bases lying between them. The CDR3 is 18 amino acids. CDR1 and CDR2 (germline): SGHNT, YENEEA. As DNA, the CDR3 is TGTGCCAGCAGAATTCCATCAGCAGGGTCGGGGAACACCGGGGAGCTGTTTTTT. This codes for CASRIPSAGSGNTGELFF.

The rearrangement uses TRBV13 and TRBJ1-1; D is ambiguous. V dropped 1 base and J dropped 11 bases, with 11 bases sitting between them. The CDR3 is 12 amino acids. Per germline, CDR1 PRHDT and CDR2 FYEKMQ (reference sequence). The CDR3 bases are TGTGCCAGCAGCTTAGCGTGGGAGGCGGCTTTCTTT. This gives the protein CASSLAWEAAFF.

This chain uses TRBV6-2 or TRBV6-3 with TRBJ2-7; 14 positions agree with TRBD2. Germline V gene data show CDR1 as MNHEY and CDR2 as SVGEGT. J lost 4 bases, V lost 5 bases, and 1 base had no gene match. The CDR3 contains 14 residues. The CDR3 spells CASSGLAGGYEQYF. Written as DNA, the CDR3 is TGTGCCAGCAGTGGACTAGCGGGGGGTTACGAGCAGTACTTC.

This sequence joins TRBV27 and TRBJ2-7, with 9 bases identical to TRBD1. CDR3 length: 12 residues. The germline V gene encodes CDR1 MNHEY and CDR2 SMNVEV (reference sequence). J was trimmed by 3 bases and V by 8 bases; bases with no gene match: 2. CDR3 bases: TGTGCCAGCGGGACAGGGTTCTACGAGCAGTACTTC. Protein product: CASGTGFYEQYF.

CDR3 sequence reads: CASRSPGNEKLFF. DNA for the CDR3: TGTGCCAGCAGGTCCCCAGGGAATGAAAAACTGTTTTTT. The chain uses TRBV6-5 and TRBJ1-4, with a possible D match to TRBD1 (5 bases). V gave up 6 bases and J gave up 5 bases, with 10 bases separating them. Looked up from germline, CDR1 is MNHEY and CDR2 is SVGAGI. The CDR3 has 13 amino acids.

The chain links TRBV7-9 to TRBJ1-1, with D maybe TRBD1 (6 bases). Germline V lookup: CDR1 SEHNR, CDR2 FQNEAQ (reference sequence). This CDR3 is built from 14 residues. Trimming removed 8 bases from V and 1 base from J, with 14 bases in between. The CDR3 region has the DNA TGTGCCAGCGGCGCCGGGACAAGGAACACTGAAGCTTTCTTT. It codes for CASGAGTRNTEAFF.

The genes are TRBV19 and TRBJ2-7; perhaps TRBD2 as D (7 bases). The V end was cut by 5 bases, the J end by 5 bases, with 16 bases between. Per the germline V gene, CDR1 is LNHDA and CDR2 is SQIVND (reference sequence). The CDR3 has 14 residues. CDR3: CASSSAGGLNEQYF. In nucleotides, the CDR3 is TGTGCCAGTAGTTCCGCCGGGGGGCTTAACGAGCAGTACTTC.

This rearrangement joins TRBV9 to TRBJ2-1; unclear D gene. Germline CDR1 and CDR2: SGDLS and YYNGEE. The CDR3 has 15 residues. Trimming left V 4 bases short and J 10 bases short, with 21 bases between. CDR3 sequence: CASSYSPLALEEQFF. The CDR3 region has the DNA TGTGCCAGCAGCTATTCACCGCTGGCCCTGGAGGAGCAGTTCTTC.

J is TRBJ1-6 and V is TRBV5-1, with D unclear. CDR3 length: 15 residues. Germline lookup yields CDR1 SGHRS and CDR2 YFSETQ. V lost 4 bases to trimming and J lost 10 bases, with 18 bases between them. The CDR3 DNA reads TGCGCCAGCAGCCTCTGGACGGCCAGCGGGTCACCCCTCCACTTT. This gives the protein CASSLWTASGSPLHF.

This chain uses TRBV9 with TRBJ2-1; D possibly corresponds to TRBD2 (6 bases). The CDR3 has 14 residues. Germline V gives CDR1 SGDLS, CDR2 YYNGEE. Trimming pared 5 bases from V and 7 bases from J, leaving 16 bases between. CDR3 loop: CASRGGGLGNEQFF. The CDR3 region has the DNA TGTGCCAGCAGGGGGGGAGGCCTGGGGAATGAGCAGTTCTTC. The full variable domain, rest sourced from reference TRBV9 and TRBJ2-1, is DSGVTQTPKHLITATGQRVTLRCSPRSGDLSVYWYQQSLDQGLQFLIQYYNGEERAKGNILERFSAQQFPDLHSELNLSSLELGDSALYFCASRGGGLGNEQFFGPGTRLTVL.

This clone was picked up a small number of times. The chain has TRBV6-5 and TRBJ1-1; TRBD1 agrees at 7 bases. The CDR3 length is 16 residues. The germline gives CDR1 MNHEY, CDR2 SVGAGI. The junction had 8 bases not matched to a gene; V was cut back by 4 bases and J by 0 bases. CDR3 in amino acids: CASSSQIQGLNTEAFF. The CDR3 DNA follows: TGTGCCAGCAGTTCCCAAATACAGGGGTTGAACACTGAAGCTTTCTTT.

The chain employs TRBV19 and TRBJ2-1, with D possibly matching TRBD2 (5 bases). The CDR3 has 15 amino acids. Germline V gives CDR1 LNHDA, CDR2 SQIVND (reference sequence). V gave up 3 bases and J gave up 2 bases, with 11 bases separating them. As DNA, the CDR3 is TGTGCCAGTAGTATCCCTAGCAGACCCTACAATGAGCAGTTCTTC. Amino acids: CASSIPSRPYNEQFF.